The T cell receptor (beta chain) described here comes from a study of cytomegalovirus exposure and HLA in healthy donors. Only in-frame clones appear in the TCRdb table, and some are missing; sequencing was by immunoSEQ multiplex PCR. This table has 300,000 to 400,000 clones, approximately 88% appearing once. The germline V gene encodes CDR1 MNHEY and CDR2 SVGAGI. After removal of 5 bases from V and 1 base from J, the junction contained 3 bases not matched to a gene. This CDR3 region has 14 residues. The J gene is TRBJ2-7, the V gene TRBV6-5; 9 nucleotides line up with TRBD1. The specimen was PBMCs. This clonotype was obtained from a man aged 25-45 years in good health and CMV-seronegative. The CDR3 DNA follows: TGTGCCAGCAGTCCAGGACAGGGGTCCTACGAGCAGTACTTC. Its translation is CASSPGQGSYEQYF.